The text below deals with one T cell receptor beta chain. The antigen this receptor binds is unknown. Per-nucleotide qualities are absent, and no much larger clonotype sits a single base away. The sample's time point label is to be understood as: individuals recovered from natural SARS-CoV-2 infection. The data were obtained in a study of Ad26.COV2.S vaccination and SARS-CoV-2 variants (dated by TCRdb to the early 2020s). With respect to the entire study: The specificity and breadth of SARS-CoV-2-reactive T cell receptors after Ad26.COV2.S vaccination were assessed by TCRbeta repertoire sequencing. The TCR-sequenced set comprised around 30 samples: some 20 Ad26.COV2.S vaccine recipients, 5 placebo recipients and 8 SARS-CoV-2 convalescent individuals. Overall study results and their limits: Vaccine and placebo recipients had comparable non-spike TCR breadth, which fits with the vaccine containing only spike. After vaccination, spike-specific CD8+ and CD4+ T cell responses were reported to show substantial breadth. The authors noted that total T cell responses may have been underestimated by the TCR breadth and depth analyses. Compared with placebo recipients, Ad26.COV2.S recipients showed higher spike-specific TCR breadth (P = 0.0014).

V lost 1 base and J lost 7 bases; the stretch between them is 25 bases long. Reading the germline V gene gives CDR1 MNHEY and CDR2 SVGEGT. Measured from the cysteine to the phenylalanine, the CDR3 is 18 residues long. The DNA shown is the 54-base CDR3, in frame from base 1. TCRbeta CDR3 regions were sequenced with the immunoSEQ Assay. After extraction, genomic DNA underwent amplification by bias-controlled multiplex PCR, followed by high-throughput sequencing. Turning to the authors' computational methods: Collapsing and filtering of sequences were performed to quantify the absolute abundance of each unique TCRbeta CDR3 region. T cell fraction was estimated by normalization of TCRbeta template counts to usable DNA, with usable DNA being measured through amplification of reference genes present in all nucleated cells. Repertoire TCRs were annotated as SARS-CoV-2-specific by exact matching of V gene, CDR3 amino acid sequence and J gene to a known reactive TCR set. MIRA supplied the reference SARS-CoV-2 TCR set, which was filtered for enrichment in COVID-19-positive ImmuneCODE repertoires so that public or cross-reactive TCRs were removed. Using the MIRA antigens, annotated TCRs were further analysed by specific ORF or by position within an ORF. Breadth was defined as the number of annotated unique rearrangements divided by the total number of unique productive rearrangements, and depth was defined as the summed frequency of the annotated unique rearrangements. Two-sided Wilcoxon rank-sum tests were applied when comparing TCR breadth between groups. The table was pulled from immuneACCESS by TCRdb, which kept in-frame rearrangements only. Such tables lose some clones; where checked, under half of the loss comes from unresolved V genes, and the rest has no known cause. The V and J calls and clone size were taken over from that table, and D and trimming were inferred from the DNA. Present in this sample are about 98,000 clones, about 78% of which were seen just once. Of the sample, 17% falls within the top ten clones.

This TCR derives from a human donor who had recovered from COVID-19. Here the chain combines TRBV6-2 or TRBV6-3 and TRBJ1-1, with no reliable assignment of the D segment. The starting material was peripheral blood, obtained after recovery from COVID-19. The encoded CDR3 is CASSYFLLARSPHLEAFF. In nucleotides, the sequence is TGTGCCAGCAGTTACTTTCTCCTCGCCCGGAGCCCACACCTTGAAGCTTTCTTT.